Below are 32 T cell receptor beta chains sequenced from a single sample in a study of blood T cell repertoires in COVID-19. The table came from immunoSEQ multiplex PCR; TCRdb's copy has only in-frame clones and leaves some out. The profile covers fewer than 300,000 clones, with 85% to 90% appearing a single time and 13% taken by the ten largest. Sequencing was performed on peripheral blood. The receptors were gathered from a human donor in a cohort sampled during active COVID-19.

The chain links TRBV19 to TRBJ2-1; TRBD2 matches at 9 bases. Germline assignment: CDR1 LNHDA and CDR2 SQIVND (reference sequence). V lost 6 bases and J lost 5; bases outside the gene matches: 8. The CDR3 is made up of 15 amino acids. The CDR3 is CASRDAGGLNNEQFF. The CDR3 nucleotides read TGTGCCAGTAGAGACGCGGGAGGGCTCAACAATGAGCAGTTCTTC.

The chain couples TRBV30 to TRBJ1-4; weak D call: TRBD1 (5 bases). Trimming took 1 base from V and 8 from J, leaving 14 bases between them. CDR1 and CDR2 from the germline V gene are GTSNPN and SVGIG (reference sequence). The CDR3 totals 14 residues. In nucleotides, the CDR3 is TGTGCCTGGAGTGCCCGCGCAGGGAAAGAAAAACTGTTTTTT. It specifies CAWSARAGKEKLFF.

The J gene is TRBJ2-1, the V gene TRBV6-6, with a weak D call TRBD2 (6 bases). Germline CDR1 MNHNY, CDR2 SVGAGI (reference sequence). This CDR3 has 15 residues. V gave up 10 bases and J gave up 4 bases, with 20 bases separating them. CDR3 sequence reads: CATTHFKGGYNEQFF. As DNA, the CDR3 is TGTGCCACGACGCACTTTAAAGGAGGGTACAATGAGCAGTTCTTC.

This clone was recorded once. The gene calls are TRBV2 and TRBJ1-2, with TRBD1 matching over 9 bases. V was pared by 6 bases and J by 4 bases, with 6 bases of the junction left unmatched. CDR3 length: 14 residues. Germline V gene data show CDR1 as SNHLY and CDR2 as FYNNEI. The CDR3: CASRSGQGVYGYTF. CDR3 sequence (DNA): TGTGCCAGCAGGTCGGGACAGGGTGTCTATGGCTACACCTTC. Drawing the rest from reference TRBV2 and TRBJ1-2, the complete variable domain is EPEVTQTPSHQVTQMGQEVILRCVPISNHLYFYWYRQILGQKVEFLVSFYNNEISEKSEIFDDQFSVERPDGSNFTLKIRSTKLEDSAMYFCASRSGQGVYGYTFGSGTRLTVV.

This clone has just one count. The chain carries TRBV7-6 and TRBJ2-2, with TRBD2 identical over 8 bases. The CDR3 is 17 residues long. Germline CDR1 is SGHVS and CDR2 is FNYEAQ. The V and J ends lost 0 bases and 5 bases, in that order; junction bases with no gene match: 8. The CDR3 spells CASSLAGGLGVTGELFF. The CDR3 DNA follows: TGTGCCAGCAGCTTAGCGGGGGGACTAGGGGTGACCGGGGAGCTGTTTTTT.

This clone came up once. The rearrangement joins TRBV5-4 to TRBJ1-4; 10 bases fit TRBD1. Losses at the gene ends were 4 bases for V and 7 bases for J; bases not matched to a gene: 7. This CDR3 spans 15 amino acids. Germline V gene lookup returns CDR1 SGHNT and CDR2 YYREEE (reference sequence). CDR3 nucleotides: TGTGCCAGCAGCCCCCGGACAGGGGGGGGTGAAAAACTGTTTTTT. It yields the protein CASSPRTGGGEKLFF. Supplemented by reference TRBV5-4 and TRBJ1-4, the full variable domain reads ETGVTQSPTHLIKTRGQQVTLRCSSQSGHNTVSWYQQALGQGPQFIFQYYREEENGRGNFPPRFSGLQFPNYSSELNVNALELDDSALYLCASSPRTGGGEKLFFGSGTQLSVL.

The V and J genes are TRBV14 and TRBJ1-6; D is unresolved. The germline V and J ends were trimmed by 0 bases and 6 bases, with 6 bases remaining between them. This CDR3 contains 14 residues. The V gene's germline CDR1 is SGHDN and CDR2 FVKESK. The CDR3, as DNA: TGTGCCAGCAGCCAAGAACCGGGTAATTCACCCCTCCACTTT. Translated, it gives CASSQEPGNSPLHF.

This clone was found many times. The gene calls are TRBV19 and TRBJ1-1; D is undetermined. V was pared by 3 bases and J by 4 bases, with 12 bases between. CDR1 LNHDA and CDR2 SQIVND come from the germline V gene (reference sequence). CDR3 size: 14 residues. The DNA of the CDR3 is TGTGCCAGTAGTATTAAAGCTGGGAGCACTGAAGCTTTCTTT. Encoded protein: CASSIKAGSTEAFF.

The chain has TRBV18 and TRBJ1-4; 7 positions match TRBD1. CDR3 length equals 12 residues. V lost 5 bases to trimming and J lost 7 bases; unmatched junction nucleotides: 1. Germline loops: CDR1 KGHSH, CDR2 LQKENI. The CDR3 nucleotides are TGTGCCAGCTCATCAGGGGGTGAAAAACTGTTTTTT. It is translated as CASSSGGEKLFF.

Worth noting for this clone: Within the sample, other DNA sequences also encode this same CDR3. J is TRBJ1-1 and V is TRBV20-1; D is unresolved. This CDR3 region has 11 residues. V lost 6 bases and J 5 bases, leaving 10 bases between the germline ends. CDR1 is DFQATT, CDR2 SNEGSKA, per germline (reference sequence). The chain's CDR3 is CSARAGTEAFF. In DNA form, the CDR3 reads TGCAGTGCGCGGGCTGGTACTGAAGCTTTCTTT.

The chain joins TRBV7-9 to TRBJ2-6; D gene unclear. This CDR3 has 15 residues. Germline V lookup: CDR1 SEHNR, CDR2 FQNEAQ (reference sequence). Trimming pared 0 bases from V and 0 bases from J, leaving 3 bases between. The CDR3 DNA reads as TGTGCCAGCAGCTTAGCCGGCTCTGGGGCCAACGTCCTGACTTTC. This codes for CASSLAGSGANVLTF.

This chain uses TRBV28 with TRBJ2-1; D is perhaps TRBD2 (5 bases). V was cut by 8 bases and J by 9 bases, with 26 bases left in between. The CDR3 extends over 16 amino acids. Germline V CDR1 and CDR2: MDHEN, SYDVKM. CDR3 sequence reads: CASLGGPDLASAEQFF. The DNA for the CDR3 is TGTGCCAGCTTAGGCGGCCCCGACCTAGCTTCTGCTGAGCAGTTCTTC.

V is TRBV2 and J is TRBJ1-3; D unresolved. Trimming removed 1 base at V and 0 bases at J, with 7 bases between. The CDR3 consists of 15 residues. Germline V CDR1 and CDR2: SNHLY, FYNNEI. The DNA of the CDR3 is TGTGCCAGCAGTGAAGGCCCAGGCTCTGGAAACACCATATATTTT. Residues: CASSEGPGSGNTIYF.

The CDR3 sequence is CASSEAGRTGAGNQPQHF. DNA of the CDR3: TGTGCCAGCAGTGAAGCGGGGCGGACAGGCGCGGGTAATCAGCCCCAGCATTTT. This sequence joins TRBV6-1 and TRBJ1-5; 7 positions match TRBD1. CDR1 MNHNS and CDR2 SASEGT come from the germline V gene. Trimming took 0 bases from V and 4 from J; bases not matched to a gene: 12. This CDR3 contains 18 residues.

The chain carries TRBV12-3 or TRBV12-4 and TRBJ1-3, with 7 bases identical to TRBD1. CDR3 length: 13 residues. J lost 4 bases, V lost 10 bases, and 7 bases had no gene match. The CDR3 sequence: CATNTGEGNTIYF. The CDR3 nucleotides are TGTGCCACCAATACAGGGGAGGGAAACACCATATATTTT.

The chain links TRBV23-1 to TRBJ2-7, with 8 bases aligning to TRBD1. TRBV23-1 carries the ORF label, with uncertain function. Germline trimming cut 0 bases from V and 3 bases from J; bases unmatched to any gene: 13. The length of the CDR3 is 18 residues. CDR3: CASSQSCEPRDRSYEQYF. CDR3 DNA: TGCGCCAGCAGTCAATCCTGTGAACCTCGGGACAGGAGCTACGAGCAGTACTTC.

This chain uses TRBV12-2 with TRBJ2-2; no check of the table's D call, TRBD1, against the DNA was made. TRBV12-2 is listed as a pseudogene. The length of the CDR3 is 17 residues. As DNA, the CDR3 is TGTGCAAGTCGCTTATTGGTACAGGGTTCGAACACCGGGGAGCTGTTTTTT. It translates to CASRLLVQGSNTGELFF.

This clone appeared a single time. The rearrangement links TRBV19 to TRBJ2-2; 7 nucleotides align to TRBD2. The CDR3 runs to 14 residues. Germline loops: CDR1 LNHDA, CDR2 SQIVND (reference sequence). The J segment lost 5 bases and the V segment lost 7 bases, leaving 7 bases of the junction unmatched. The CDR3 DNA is TGTGCCAGTATTGGGAGGGGTACGACCGGGGAGCTGTTTTTT. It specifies CASIGRGTTGELFF.

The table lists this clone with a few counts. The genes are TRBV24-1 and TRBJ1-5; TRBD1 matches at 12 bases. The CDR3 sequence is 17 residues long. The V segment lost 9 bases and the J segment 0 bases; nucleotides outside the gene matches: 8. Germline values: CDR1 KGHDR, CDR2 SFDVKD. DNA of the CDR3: TGTGCCACCTCCGGGACAGGGGGCTCCGTTAGCAATCAGCCCCAGCATTTT. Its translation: CATSGTGGSVSNQPQHF.

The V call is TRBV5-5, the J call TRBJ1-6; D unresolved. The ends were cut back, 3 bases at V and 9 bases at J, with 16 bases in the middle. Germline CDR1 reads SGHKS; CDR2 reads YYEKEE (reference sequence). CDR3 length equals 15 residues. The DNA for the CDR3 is TGTGCCAGCAGCTATATTACGAGGTCGGGTTCACCCCTCCACTTT. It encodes CASSYITRSGSPLHF.

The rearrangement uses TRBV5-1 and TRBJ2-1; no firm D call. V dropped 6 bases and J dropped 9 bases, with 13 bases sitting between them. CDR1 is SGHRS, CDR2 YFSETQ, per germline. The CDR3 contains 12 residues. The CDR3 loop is CASNRPGVEQFF. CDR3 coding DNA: TGCGCCAGCAACCGCCCCGGAGTTGAGCAGTTCTTC.

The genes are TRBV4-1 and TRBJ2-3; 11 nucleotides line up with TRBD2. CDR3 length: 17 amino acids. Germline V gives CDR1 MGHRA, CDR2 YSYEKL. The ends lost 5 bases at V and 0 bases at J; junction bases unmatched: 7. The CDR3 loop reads CASSSQGTSGSTDTQYF. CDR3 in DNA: TGCGCCAGCAGCTCCCAGGGGACTAGCGGAAGCACAGATACGCAGTATTTT.

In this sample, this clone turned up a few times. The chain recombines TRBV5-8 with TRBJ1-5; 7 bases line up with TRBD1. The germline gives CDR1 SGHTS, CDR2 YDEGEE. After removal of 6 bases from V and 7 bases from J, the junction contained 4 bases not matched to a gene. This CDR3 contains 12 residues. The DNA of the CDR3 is TGTGCCAGCACGACAGGGTGGCAGCCCCAGCATTTT. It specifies CASTTGWQPQHF. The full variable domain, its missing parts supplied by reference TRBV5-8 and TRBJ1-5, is EAGVTQSPTHLIKTRGQQATLRCSPISGHTSVYWYQQALGLGLQFLLWYDEGEERNRGNFPPRFSGRQFPNYSSELNVNALELEDSALYLCASTTGWQPQHFGDGTRLSIL.

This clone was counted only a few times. In DNA, the CDR3 is TGCGCCAGCAGCCAAGATCGGTTGGGGAGAGACAACTACAATGAGCAGTTCTTC. It is translated as CASSQDRLGRDNYNEQFF. The chain is built from TRBV4-1 and TRBJ2-1; D perhaps matches TRBD2 (5 bases). Between the trimmed V and J ends, which lost 0 bases and 3 bases, there was a span of 18 bases. The CDR3 consists of 18 residues. Per the germline V gene, CDR1 is MGHRA and CDR2 is YSYEKL.

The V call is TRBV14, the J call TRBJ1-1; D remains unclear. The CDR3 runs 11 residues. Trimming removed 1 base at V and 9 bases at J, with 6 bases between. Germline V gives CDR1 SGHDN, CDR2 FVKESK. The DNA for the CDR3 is TGTGCCAGCAGCCAAGTAGATAAAGCTTTCTTT. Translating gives CASSQVDKAFF.

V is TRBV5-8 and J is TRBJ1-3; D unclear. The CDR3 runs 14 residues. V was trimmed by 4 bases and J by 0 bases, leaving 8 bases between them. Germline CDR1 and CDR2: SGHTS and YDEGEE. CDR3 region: CASSPQISGNTIYF. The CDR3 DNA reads TGTGCCAGCAGCCCGCAGATCTCTGGAAACACCATATATTTT.

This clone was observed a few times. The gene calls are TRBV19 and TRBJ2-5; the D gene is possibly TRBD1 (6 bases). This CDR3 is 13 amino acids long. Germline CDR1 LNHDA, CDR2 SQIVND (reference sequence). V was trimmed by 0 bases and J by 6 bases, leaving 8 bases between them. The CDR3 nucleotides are TGTGCCAGTAGTATAGAAACAGGGCAGACCCAGTACTTC. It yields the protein CASSIETGQTQYF.

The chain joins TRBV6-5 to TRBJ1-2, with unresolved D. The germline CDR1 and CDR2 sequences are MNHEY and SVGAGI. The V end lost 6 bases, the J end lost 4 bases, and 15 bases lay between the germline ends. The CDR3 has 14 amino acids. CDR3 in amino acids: CASRPAADIYGYTF. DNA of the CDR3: TGTGCCAGCAGGCCCGCGGCGGATATCTATGGCTACACCTTC.

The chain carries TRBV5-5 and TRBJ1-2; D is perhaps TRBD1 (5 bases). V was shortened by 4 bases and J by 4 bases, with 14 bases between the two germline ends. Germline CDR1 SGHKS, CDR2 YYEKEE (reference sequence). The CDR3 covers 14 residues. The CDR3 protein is CASSTTGFLYGYTF. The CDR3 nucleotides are TGTGCCAGCAGCACTACAGGATTCCTCTATGGCTACACCTTC.

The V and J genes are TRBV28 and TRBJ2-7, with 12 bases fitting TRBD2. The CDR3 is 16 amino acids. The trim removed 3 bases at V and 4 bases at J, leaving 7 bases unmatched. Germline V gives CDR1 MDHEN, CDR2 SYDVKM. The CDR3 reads CASSFPGLAGSYEQYF. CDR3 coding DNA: TGTGCCAGCAGTTTCCCCGGACTAGCGGGATCTTACGAGCAGTACTTC. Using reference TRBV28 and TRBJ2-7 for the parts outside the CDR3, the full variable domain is DVKVTQSSRYLVKRTGEKVFLECVQDMDHENMFWYRQDPGLGLRLIYFSYDVKMKEKGDIPEGYSVSREKKERFSLILESASTNQTSMYLCASSFPGLAGSYEQYFGPGTRLTVT.

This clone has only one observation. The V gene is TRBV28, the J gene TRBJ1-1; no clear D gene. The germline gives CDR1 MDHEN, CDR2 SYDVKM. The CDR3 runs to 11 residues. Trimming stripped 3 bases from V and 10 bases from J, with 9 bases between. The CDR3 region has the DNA TGTGCCAGCAGTTTCGATTTTAGAGCTTTCTTT. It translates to CASSFDFRAFF.

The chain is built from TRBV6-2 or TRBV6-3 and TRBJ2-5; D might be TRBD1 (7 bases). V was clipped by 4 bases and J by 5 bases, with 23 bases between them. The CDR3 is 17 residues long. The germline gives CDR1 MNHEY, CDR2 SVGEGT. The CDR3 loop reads CASSSRGDPREWETQYF. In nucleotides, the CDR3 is TGTGCCAGCAGTTCCAGGGGGGACCCGAGGGAGTGGGAGACCCAGTACTTC.